This entry describes one T cell receptor beta chain. As yet, its antigen is unknown. Researchers built TCR beta libraries using quantitative 5'-RACE with molecular barcodes. TCRdb fed the 5' RACE reads into MiXCR, producing one record per CDR3 protein. This table has about 450,000 distinct CDR3 sequences, 25% to 30% appearing once. This sample is part of a study of CD8 T cells in ankylosing spondylitis. General observations from the study: Those disease-linked clones were CD8+; they were also relatively rare in peripheral blood. Seemingly distinctive of ankylosing spondylitis blood was a TCR beta motif formed by eight highly homologous variants.

The source of this sequence is a male donor with ankylosing spondylitis. Sequenced input: blood, either unsorted or a sorted T cell fraction (not recorded which).

CDR3 DNA sequence: TGTGCCAGCAGCCAATACACCTACAATGAGCAGTTCTTC. It encodes CASSQYTYNEQFF. This chain joins TRBV16 and TRBJ2-1; D not resolved. V gave up 1 base and J gave up 2 bases, with 3 bases separating them. The germline CDR1 and CDR2 sequences are KGHSY and FQNENV. The CDR3 has 13 amino acids.